This T cell receptor beta chain was identified during a study of shared clonotypes between healthy human individuals. Across the whole study: Aged between 18 and 49, the donors were a couple of women and a few men.

Only one count was recorded for this clone. The antigen remains unidentified. The authors loaded around 190 ng DNA, 25,000 to 30,000 T cell genomes, into sorted-subset replicate PCRs. TCRdb keeps only in-frame clones here, not all; method: immunoSEQ multiplex PCR. The data hold 550,000 to 600,000 clones, with roughly 98% observed a single time. Naive CD8 isolation took CD45RO-negative cells positively selected for CCR7 and excluded terminally differentiated effector memory CD45RA+ cells. V was trimmed by 6 bases and J by 1 base, leaving 21 bases between them. Germline-derived CDR1 and CDR2 are MGHRA and YSYEKL. This CDR3 spans 17 amino acids. Findings of the study overall: The sole specimen, blood, was sampled, and tissue repertoires likely differ.

This TCR was recovered from a man between 25 and 39 years old in good health. Sample: naive CD8+ T cells sorted from blood. The chain carries TRBV4-1 and TRBJ1-1, with D unresolved. DNA of the CDR3: TGCGCCAGCAGATCAATGGGTGTTTATCTAGGGAACACTGAAGCTTTCTTT. It codes for CASRSMGVYLGNTEAFF.